Below, 10 T cell receptor beta chains from the same sample are listed, as sequenced in a study of T cells in localized non-small cell lung cancer. Assay: immunoSEQ multiplex PCR; the TCRdb copy retains only in-frame clones and omits some. The sample records under 55,000 clones, roughly 75% being singletons. The source was PBMCs, collected before any cancer treatment. Receptors originate from a woman between 35 and 70 years old with stage II lung adenocarcinoma.

The chain combines TRBV6-5 with TRBJ1-6; D remains ambiguous. Trimming shortened V by 0 bases and J by 1 base, and 4 bases separated the two germline ends. The CDR3 has 15 amino acids. Germline-derived CDR1 and CDR2 are MNHEY and SVGAGI. CDR3 residues: CASSYSKSYNSPLHF. Here the CDR3 DNA reads TGTGCCAGCAGTTACTCGAAGTCCTATAATTCACCCCTCCACTTT.

This clone is a singleton in its sample. The J gene is TRBJ1-1, the V gene TRBV7-9, with TRBD1 matching 10 bases. The CDR3 sequence is 14 residues long. CDR1 and CDR2 (germline): SEHNR, FQNEAQ (reference sequence). Trimming removed 5 bases from V and 6 bases from J; junction bases left unmatched: 6. The CDR3 DNA sequence: TGTGCCAGCAGCCCCGGGACAGGGGCCCCTGAAGCTTTCTTT. Translating it yields CASSPGTGAPEAFF.

This clone was detected a few times. V is TRBV9 and J is TRBJ1-4, with D hard to call. The germline V gene has CDR1 SGDLS and CDR2 YYNGEE. V shed 3 bases and J shed 0 bases, with 0 bases lying between them. The CDR3 has 12 amino acids. CDR3 in amino acids: CASSATNEKLFF. The CDR3, as DNA: TGTGCCAGCAGCGCAACTAATGAAAAACTGTTTTTT.

The rearrangement joins TRBV5-4 to TRBJ2-3; unclear D gene. Trimming took 5 bases from V and 6 from J, leaving 19 bases between them. Germline loops: CDR1 SGHNT, CDR2 YYREEE (reference sequence). The CDR3 length is 15 residues. The CDR3 region is CASSPWQDQWDTQYF. CDR3 nucleotide sequence: TGTGCCAGCAGTCCGTGGCAGGACCAATGGGATACGCAGTATTTT.

This clone appeared a few times. This chain connects TRBV6-5 to TRBJ1-5, with 7 bases fitting TRBD1. The V segment lost 5 bases and the J segment 2 bases; nucleotides outside the gene matches: 6. The length of the CDR3 is 15 residues. Germline values: CDR1 MNHEY, CDR2 SVGAGI. The CDR3 DNA follows: TGTGCCAGCAGTCTGCGACAGGGTGGCAATCAGCCCCAGCATTTT. Translated: CASSLRQGGNQPQHF.

The chain recombines TRBV5-8 with TRBJ1-5, with 8 bases fitting TRBD1. Germline-derived CDR1 and CDR2 are SGHTS and YDEGEE. V gave up 3 bases and J gave up 3 bases; unmatched junction bases: 5. This CDR3 contains 15 residues. CDR3 loop: CASSSRDRPNQPQHF. CDR3 coding DNA: TGTGCCAGCAGCTCGCGGGACAGGCCCAATCAGCCCCAGCATTTT.

The chain uses TRBV19 and TRBJ1-1; D perhaps matches TRBD1 (5 bases). Trimming stripped 5 bases from V and 1 base from J, with 14 bases between. The CDR3 has 15 amino acids. CDR1 is LNHDA, CDR2 SQIVND, per germline (reference sequence). The CDR3: CASSSSSQGNTEAFF. The CDR3 coding sequence is TGTGCCAGTAGTTCATCGTCCCAGGGGAACACTGAAGCTTTCTTT.

V gene TRBV7-9 combines with J gene TRBJ2-1, with D possibly being TRBD2 (6 bases). V lost 5 bases and J lost 7, with 18 bases in between. There are 15 residues in the CDR3. Germline V gives CDR1 SEHNR, CDR2 FQNEAQ (reference sequence). For the CDR3, the DNA is TGTGCCAGCAGCCCTGCCGGGCGGGGTATGAATGAGCAGTTCTTC. Its translation: CASSPAGRGMNEQFF.

The V gene is TRBV28, the J gene TRBJ1-5, with 7 bases lining up with TRBD1. Trimming took 7 bases from V and 2 from J; bases not matched to a gene: 17. Germline values: CDR1 MDHEN, CDR2 SYDVKM. This CDR3 contains 18 residues. For the CDR3, the DNA is TGTGCCAGCATTAGTCCTGGGGACAGAACGGGGGGCAATCAGCCCCAGCATTTT. It encodes CASISPGDRTGGNQPQHF.

V and J are TRBV6-6 and TRBJ2-7; D is ambiguous. The CDR3 is made up of 14 amino acids. The V end was cut by 4 bases, the J end by 2 bases, with 12 bases between. Germline-derived CDR1 and CDR2 are MNHNY and SVGAGI (reference sequence). This CDR3 is CASSSWKGAYEQYF. DNA of the CDR3: TGTGCCAGCAGTTCGTGGAAAGGCGCCTACGAGCAGTACTTC.